This entry concerns a single T cell receptor beta chain. This entry comes from a study of cytomegalovirus exposure and HLA in healthy donors. Germline CDR1 reads SGHVS; CDR2 reads FQNEAQ. The CDR3 sequence is 19 residues long. J gave up 4 bases and V 1 base, and 14 bases lay outside the gene matches. The primer mix had 60 Vbeta and 13 Jbeta primers. Measured with immunoSEQ multiplex PCR; TCRdb has only the in-frame clones, and not every one. Of about 170,000 clones listed, around 80% were seen once; the top ten hold about 1.5%. This clonotype was obtained from a woman in her twenties or thirties in good health and CMV-seropositive. V gene TRBV7-8 combines with J gene TRBJ2-5, with 11 bases fitting TRBD2. The sequenced sample consisted of PBMCs. CDR3 protein: CASSLVWGASSGRRETQYF. Here the CDR3 DNA reads TGTGCCAGCAGCTTAGTCTGGGGAGCCTCTAGCGGGAGGCGAGAGACCCAGTACTTC.